This entry describes one T cell receptor beta chain. Here immunoSEQ multiplex PCR was the method, and the copy in TCRdb shows in-frame clones only, minus some. The sample yields under 120,000 clones, around 94% seen once. This sample is drawn from a study of T cell responses to AZD1222 COVID-19 vaccine. Between the trimmed V and J ends, which lost 3 bases and 7 bases, there was a span of 19 bases. The germline V gene has CDR1 MDHEN and CDR2 SYDVKM. The CDR3 is 15 residues long. This sequence joins TRBV28 and TRBJ2-7, with D possibly being TRBD1 (6 bases). The TCR comes from an adult in good health. Sample: peripheral blood, taken on day 0 of AZD1222 vaccination. The CDR3: CASSFLSRGAREQYF. CDR3 coding DNA: TGTGCCAGCAGTTTTCTGTCCAGGGGAGCGAGGGAGCAGTACTTC.